One sample yielded the 28 T cell receptor beta chains listed below, sequenced in a study of T cell responses to AZD1222 COVID-19 vaccine. Assay used: immunoSEQ multiplex PCR; TCRdb lists only in-frame clones, some missing. The repertoire has approximately 180,000 clones, about 86% of them found once; the top ten carry around 8%. The sequencing here drew on peripheral blood, taken on day 0 of AZD1222 vaccination. These TCRs come from an adult in good health.

The rearrangement uses TRBV10-3 and TRBJ1-1, with 7 bases fitting TRBD1. CDR3 length: 15 residues. Germline-derived CDR1 and CDR2 are ENHRY and SYGVKD. The V and J ends lost 2 bases and 2 bases, in that order; junction bases with no gene match: 5. The CDR3 region has the DNA TGTGCCATCAGTGAGACCCAGGGGGGCAACACTGAAGCTTTCTTT. Encoded protein: CAISETQGGNTEAFF.

This sequence joins TRBV4-1 and TRBJ1-4; TRBD1 matches at 8 bases. The germline V gene encodes CDR1 MGHRA and CDR2 YSYEKL. J lost 10 bases, V lost 5 bases, and 9 bases had no gene match. The CDR3 covers 14 residues. CDR3 loop: CASSVDRGAGKLFF. DNA for the CDR3: TGCGCCAGCAGCGTCGACAGGGGTGCGGGAAAACTGTTTTTT.

The chain joins TRBV3-1 (or the pseudogene TRBV3-2) to TRBJ1-6; maybe TRBD1 (5 bases). CDR1 LGHDT and CDR2 YNNKEL come from the germline V gene (reference sequence). Trimming pared 5 bases from V and 7 bases from J, leaving 15 bases between. This CDR3 has 15 amino acids. The CDR3 is CASSYRGPRNSPLHF. The CDR3 DNA reads as TGTGCCAGCAGCTACCGGGGACCGAGGAATTCACCCCTCCACTTT.

This clone was counted a few times. Different DNA sequences within this sample yield the same CDR3. The V call is TRBV3-1 (or the pseudogene TRBV3-2), the J call TRBJ2-3; either TRBD1 or TRBD2 may fit D (5 bases each). The V and J ends lost 1 base and 6 bases respectively, with 5 bases between them. CDR1 is LGHDT, CDR2 YNNKEL, per germline (reference sequence). CDR3 length equals 12 residues. CDR3: CASSQGGDTQYF. DNA of the CDR3: TGTGCCAGCAGCCAAGGGGGGGATACGCAGTATTTT.

V is TRBV5-6 and J is TRBJ2-7, with 9 bases lining up with TRBD1. The CDR3 is made up of 16 amino acids. Germline V gene lookup returns CDR1 SGHDT and CDR2 YYEEEE. V lost 2 bases, J lost 4 bases, and 10 bases stayed unmatched. The CDR3 loop is CASSFGPGQGFYEQYF. DNA for the CDR3: TGTGCCAGCAGCTTCGGACCGGGACAGGGTTTTTACGAGCAGTACTTC.

The gene calls are TRBV19 and TRBJ1-1, with D unclear. Germline V gene lookup returns CDR1 LNHDA and CDR2 SQIVND (reference sequence). V dropped 7 bases and J dropped 1 base, with 16 bases sitting between them. The CDR3 has 15 amino acids. The CDR3 DNA is TGTGCCAGTACCAAACAAGGGAAGAAGAACACTGAAGCTTTCTTT. Amino acids: CASTKQGKKNTEAFF.

The chain employs TRBV11-2 and TRBJ1-2; D ambiguous. V was trimmed by 1 base and J by 5 bases, leaving 8 bases between them. Germline loops: CDR1 SGHAT, CDR2 FQNNGV. This CDR3 is 13 amino acids long. CDR3 nucleotide sequence: TGTGCCAGCAGCTTAGCCCCAGATTATGGCTACACCTTC. Translating gives CASSLAPDYGYTF.

This clone was observed a single time. This sequence joins TRBV30 and TRBJ1-4, with 7 positions matching TRBD1. CDR3 length: 14 amino acids. In germline, CDR1 is GTSNPN, CDR2 SVGIG (reference sequence). V lost 5 bases to trimming and J lost 5 bases; unmatched junction nucleotides: 8. The CDR3 region has the DNA TGTGCCTGGGACGAGTCAGGGGGAAATGAAAAACTGTTTTTT. The encoded protein is CAWDESGGNEKLFF.

This clone was observed once. V and J are TRBV10-3 and TRBJ1-2, with D perhaps matching TRBD1 (6 bases). Germline CDR1 and CDR2: ENHRY and SYGVKD. V shed 3 bases and J shed 7 bases, with 9 bases lying between them. The CDR3 has 12 residues. The CDR3 bases are TGTGCCATCAGTGACGGGGGCCGTGGCTACACCTTC. This codes for CAISDGGRGYTF.

This chain joins TRBV7-6 and TRBJ2-5, with 9 bases that match TRBD1. This CDR3 is built from 15 residues. CDR1 is SGHVS, CDR2 FNYEAQ, per germline. Unmatched junction bases numbered 8, after V lost 4 bases and J lost 5 bases. The CDR3 region is CASSSLQGARETQYF. The CDR3 region has the DNA TGTGCCAGCAGCTCCTTACAGGGGGCCAGGGAGACCCAGTACTTC.

This clone was seen only a few times. The chain is built from TRBV7-9 and TRBJ2-2; D is tentatively TRBD1 or TRBD2 (5 bases each). Germline V gene sequence: CDR1 SEHNR, CDR2 FQNEAQ (reference sequence). The CDR3 loop spans 15 amino acids. Trimming took 3 bases from V and 6 from J, leaving 14 bases between them. In nucleotides, the CDR3 is TGTGCCAGCAGCTTTACCCCGGGGCAGGCCGGGGAGCTGTTTTTT. Protein: CASSFTPGQAGELFF.

The chain has TRBV24-1 and TRBJ2-2; 8 bases line up with TRBD1. With 3 bases clipped from V and 5 bases from J, the junction kept 4 bases outside the gene matches. CDR3 size: 15 residues. Germline V gene data show CDR1 as KGHDR and CDR2 as SFDVKD. As DNA, the CDR3 is TGTGCCACCAGTGATAGTACAGGGGGAACCGGGGAGCTGTTTTTT. It encodes CATSDSTGGTGELFF.

This clone occurred a few times. The gene calls are TRBV7-2 and TRBJ1-2; TRBD1 agrees at 10 bases. V was pared by 5 bases and J by 5 bases, with 14 bases of the junction left unmatched. This CDR3 region has 17 residues. Germline V lookup: CDR1 SGHTA, CDR2 FQGNSA. Written as DNA, the CDR3 is TGTGCCAGCAGCCCCGCGCGATCCTGGGACAGGGGTTATGGCTACACCTTC. This codes for CASSPARSWDRGYGYTF.

The gene calls are TRBV19 and TRBJ2-3; 7 bases line up with TRBD2. The CDR3 extends over 16 amino acids. Germline CDR1 is LNHDA and CDR2 is SQIVND (reference sequence). V gave up 5 bases and J gave up 5 bases; unmatched junction bases: 13. CDR3 nucleotide sequence: TGTGCCAGTAGTTCCCCTCCGGGAGGAAGAGGAGATACGCAGTATTTT. It yields the protein CASSSPPGGRGDTQYF.

V usage is TRBV25-1 and J usage is TRBJ1-1; 8 bases line up with TRBD1. The CDR3 extends over 13 amino acids. Germline V gene data show CDR1 as MGHDK and CDR2 as SYGVNS. With V trimmed by 5 bases and J by 5 bases, 4 bases remained unmatched. This CDR3 is CASSSGQVTEAFF. The CDR3 nucleotides read TGTGCCAGCAGTTCGGGACAGGTAACTGAAGCTTTCTTT.

The J gene is TRBJ2-1, the V gene TRBV20-1, with TRBD2 matching over 7 bases. This CDR3 is built from 14 residues. The V and J ends lost 7 bases and 4 bases, in that order; junction bases with no gene match: 10. The V gene's germline CDR1 is DFQATT and CDR2 SNEGSKA (reference sequence). The CDR3 loop reads CSVSARGRYNEQFF. Here the CDR3 DNA reads TGCAGTGTTAGTGCGCGGGGGAGATACAATGAGCAGTTCTTC.

This sequence joins TRBV6-5 and TRBJ1-5, with a tentative D call TRBD1 (5 bases). Trimming pared 2 bases from V and 4 bases from J, leaving 15 bases between. The CDR3 sequence is 16 residues long. Germline assignment: CDR1 MNHEY and CDR2 SVGAGI. This chain's CDR3 is CASSYVGGDGNQPQHF. In nucleotides, the CDR3 is TGTGCCAGCAGTTACGTCGGAGGGGATGGAAATCAGCCCCAGCATTTT.

The V and J genes are TRBV18 and TRBJ1-1; D possibly corresponds to TRBD1 (6 bases). The CDR3 is 15 amino acids. Trimming pared 1 base from V and 7 bases from J, leaving 16 bases between. Looked up from germline, CDR1 is KGHSH and CDR2 is LQKENI. Written as DNA, the CDR3 is TGTGCCAGCTCACCACTCTCAGGGGTGTTCGATGAAGCTTTCTTT. Protein product: CASSPLSGVFDEAFF.

The chain carries TRBV6-1 and TRBJ1-1; 7 bases map to TRBD1. This CDR3 spans 14 amino acids. Per the germline V gene, CDR1 is MNHNS and CDR2 is SASEGT. Trimming at V came to 2 bases and at J to 6 bases, leaving 6 bases not matched to a gene. CDR3 in DNA: TGTGCCAGCAGTGAAAGGGACACAGGGGCTGAAGCTTTCTTT. As protein: CASSERDTGAEAFF.

Details on this clone: This CDR3 is also generated by other DNA sequences in the sample. The chain uses TRBV12-3 or TRBV12-4 and TRBJ1-2; D is undetermined. V lost 3 bases to trimming and J lost 4 bases, with 6 bases between them. This CDR3 has 12 residues. CDR3 sequence: CASSFDGYGYTF. The CDR3 region has the DNA TGTGCCAGCAGTTTCGACGGCTATGGCTACACCTTC.

The chain employs TRBV3-1 (or the pseudogene TRBV3-2) and TRBJ1-5; D possibly corresponds to TRBD1 (5 bases). CDR3 length: 16 residues. Trimming stripped 5 bases from V and 2 bases from J, with 16 bases between. Germline V gene sequence: CDR1 LGHDT, CDR2 YNNKEL (reference sequence). CDR3 nucleotide sequence: TGTGCCAGCAGCAATGGGGGGATTAGCGGCAATCAGCCCCAGCATTTT. Protein sequence: CASSNGGISGNQPQHF.

As DNA, the CDR3 is TGTGCCAGCAGTTACGGACCCCTCTACGAGCAGTACTTC. Residues: CASSYGPLYEQYF. The chain recombines TRBV6-5 with TRBJ2-7; D unclear. Germline lookup yields CDR1 MNHEY and CDR2 SVGAGI. V was cut by 2 bases and J by 3 bases, with 8 bases left in between. The CDR3 extends over 13 amino acids.

V gene TRBV28 combines with J gene TRBJ2-7; 7 bases are shared with TRBD1. Trimming at V came to 5 bases and at J to 3 bases, leaving 7 bases not matched to a gene. Looked up from germline, CDR1 is MDHEN and CDR2 is SYDVKM. CDR3 length equals 14 residues. CDR3 protein: CASSPWTGHYEQYF. The CDR3, as DNA: TGTGCCAGCAGTCCCTGGACAGGACACTACGAGCAGTACTTC.

J is TRBJ2-3 and V is TRBV7-7; D is unclear. Trimming cost V 3 bases and J 6 bases, with 10 bases left between them. The CDR3 spans 13 residues. Per the germline V gene, CDR1 is SSHAT and CDR2 is FNYEAQ (reference sequence). CDR3: CASSFWTGDTQYF. The CDR3 nucleotides read TGTGCCAGCAGCTTTTGGACCGGCGATACGCAGTATTTT.

The CDR3 protein is CASTKDRVDTEAFF. The CDR3 DNA sequence: TGTGCCAGCACCAAGGACAGGGTTGACACTGAAGCTTTCTTT. The gene calls are TRBV2 and TRBJ1-1; 8 positions match TRBD1. Germline V gene lookup returns CDR1 SNHLY and CDR2 FYNNEI. V shed 7 bases and J 3 bases; nucleotides not matched to a gene: 7. The CDR3 consists of 14 residues.

The chain joins TRBV1 to TRBJ1-3. TRBV1 is assigned pseudogene status. This CDR3 contains 16 residues. CDR3 amino acids: CTSSQDLSGSGNTIYF. In DNA, the CDR3 is TGCACCAGCAGCCAAGATCTCTCGGGGTCTGGAAACACCATATATTTT.

This chain connects TRBV9 to TRBJ2-4; D gene unclear. Germline loops: CDR1 SGDLS, CDR2 YYNGEE. V lost 7 bases and J 8 bases, leaving 10 bases between the germline ends. The CDR3 has 11 amino acids. The CDR3 nucleotides are TGTGCCAGCGCTGGGTTGGACATTCAGTACTTC. Amino acids: CASAGLDIQYF.

J is TRBJ1-2 and V is TRBV7-2, with unresolved D. Trimming left V 1 base short and J 8 bases short, with 17 bases between. The CDR3 is 15 residues long. Germline V CDR1 and CDR2: SGHTA, FQGNSA. CDR3 sequence reads: CASSLEAITFSGYTF. Written as DNA, the CDR3 is TGTGCCAGCAGCTTAGAGGCGATAACATTTAGCGGCTACACCTTC. Looking up the rest from reference TRBV7-2 and TRBJ1-2 gives the full variable domain: GAGVSQSPSNKVTEKGKDVELRCDPISGHTALYWYRQSLGQGLEFLIYFQGNSAPDKSGLPSDRFSAERTGGSVSTLTIQRTQQEDSAVYLCASSLEAITFSGYTFGSGTRLTVV.